The 26 T cell receptor beta chains presented below share a single source sample, sequenced in a study of OX40 agonist ivuxolimab in advanced cancers. Library preparation used the immunoSEQ multiplex PCR assay. As stored in TCRdb, this immuneACCESS dataset retains in-frame rearrangements with V and J assigned. A fraction of the clones does not appear; measured against another copy, unresolved V genes explain less than half of the discrepancy, and the remainder lacks a known reason. For this sample the table gives roughly 17,000 clones, of which just under 80% were detected only once. The ten largest clonotypes hold 25% to 30% of the sample. The sample here was CD4+ or CD8+ T cells sorted from blood, taken in a trial of the OX40 agonist ivuxolimab. These receptors were collected from an adult with an advanced solid tumor such as melanoma, head and neck, liver or kidney cancer.

This chain joins TRBV6-1 and TRBJ2-3; D uncertain. Germline lookup yields CDR1 MNHNS and CDR2 SASEGT. The CDR3 has 12 residues. Trimming left V 5 bases short and J 8 bases short, with 11 bases between. The CDR3 here is CASSPLSGTQYF. Here the CDR3 DNA reads TGTGCCAGCAGTCCCCTAAGTGGTACGCAGTATTTT.

The chain links TRBV2 to TRBJ2-1, with 7 nucleotides matching TRBD1. CDR1 is SNHLY, CDR2 FYNNEI, per germline. Trimming at V came to 1 base and at J to 7 bases, leaving 10 bases not matched to a gene. The CDR3 extends over 16 amino acids. As DNA, the CDR3 is TGTGCCAGCAGTGAAGGAAACAGGGGAAGGGGAAATGAGCAGTTCTTC. Its protein product is CASSEGNRGRGNEQFF.

The chain links TRBV5-6 to TRBJ1-2; TRBD1 aligns across 8 bases. V gave up 1 base and J gave up 2 bases; unmatched junction bases: 4. The V gene's germline CDR1 is SGHDT and CDR2 YYEEEE. The length of the CDR3 is 15 residues. The CDR3 DNA reads as TGTGCCAGCAGCTTGAATCAGGGGGCGAACTATGGCTACACCTTC. It translates to CASSLNQGANYGYTF.

This chain connects TRBV7-9 to TRBJ2-3, with TRBD1 matching over 11 bases. Germline CDR1 SEHNR, CDR2 FQNEAQ (reference sequence). The CDR3 contains 15 residues. V trimming: 5 bases; J trimming: 1 base; junction bases outside the gene matches: 2. The CDR3 DNA follows: TGTGCCAGCAGCAGGACAGGGGGCCGCACAGATACGCAGTATTTT. It encodes CASSRTGGRTDTQYF. The full variable domain, its missing parts supplied by reference TRBV7-9 and TRBJ2-3, is DTGVSQNPRHKITKRGQNVTFRCDPISEHNRLYWYRQTLGQGPEFLTYFQNEAQLEKSRLLSDRFSAERPKGSFSTLEIQRTEQGDSAMYLCASSRTGGRTDTQYFGPGTRLTVL.

V gene TRBV7-9 combines with J gene TRBJ2-2; 10 positions match TRBD2. V dropped 5 bases and J dropped 5; count of bases not matched to a gene: 5. The CDR3 length is 15 residues. Germline V gives CDR1 SEHNR, CDR2 FQNEAQ (reference sequence). The CDR3 sequence: CASSSGRADTGELFF. The CDR3 DNA sequence: TGTGCCAGCAGCAGCGGGAGGGCGGATACCGGGGAGCTGTTTTTT.

The chain is built from TRBV5-1 and TRBJ2-7, with 8 bases fitting TRBD2. V lost 0 bases to trimming and J lost 5 bases; unmatched junction nucleotides: 4. This CDR3 has 14 amino acids. Germline CDR1 reads SGHRS; CDR2 reads YFSETQ. The CDR3 bases are TGCGCCAGCAGCTTGGCGGGACTAGTTGACGAGCAGTACTTC. Its protein is CASSLAGLVDEQYF.

This clone is categorized as medium-sized. The chain couples TRBV11-2 to TRBJ2-7, with 10 bases fitting TRBD2. The junction had 7 bases not matched to a gene; V was cut back by 3 bases and J by 5 bases. Germline CDR1 is SGHAT and CDR2 is FQNNGV. The CDR3 contains 15 residues. CDR3 in DNA: TGTGCCAGCAGCTTTACTAGCGGGGTCAACAACGAGCAGTACTTC. Its translation is CASSFTSGVNNEQYF.

By proportion, this clone is medium-sized (0.01 to 0.1%). The rearrangement uses TRBV21-1 and TRBJ1-4. TRBV21-1 is noted as a pseudogene. The CDR3 spans 16 residues. CDR3: CASSKARKGGDEKLFF. Written as DNA, the CDR3 is TGTGCCAGCAGCAAAGCGCGGAAGGGGGGGGATGAAAAACTGTTTTTT.

The chain recombines TRBV28 with TRBJ1-5, with D unresolved. Trimming removed 3 bases from V and 8 bases from J, with 5 bases in between. Germline V gene data show CDR1 as MDHEN and CDR2 as SYDVKM. The CDR3 consists of 11 residues. The CDR3 protein is CASSLTEPQHF. The CDR3 DNA reads as TGTGCCAGCAGTTTGACGGAGCCCCAGCATTTT.

This clone came up a few times. V and J are TRBV9 and TRBJ2-5; 7 nucleotides align to TRBD2. The germline gives CDR1 SGDLS, CDR2 YYNGEE. The CDR3 covers 15 residues. The trim removed 0 bases at V and 1 base at J, leaving 3 bases unmatched. CDR3 loop: CASSVAGGIQETQYF. In nucleotides, the CDR3 is TGTGCCAGCAGCGTAGCCGGGGGGATCCAAGAGACCCAGTACTTC.

The chain uses TRBV28 and TRBJ2-5; TRBD2 is a possible D gene (5 bases). The V gene's germline CDR1 is MDHEN and CDR2 SYDVKM. V was shortened by 8 bases and J by 1 base, with 11 bases between the two germline ends. The CDR3 is 13 amino acids. DNA of the CDR3: TGTGCCAGCTCTCTGCGGGTCCAAGAGACCCAGTACTTC. Its protein is CASSLRVQETQYF.

By its share, this clone is medium-sized. The CDR3 region has the DNA TGCAGCGTTGAGGCCTCTTCGAACACTGAAGCTTTCTTT. Protein product: CSVEASSNTEAFF. The chain recombines TRBV29-1 with TRBJ1-1; no clear D. V lost 3 bases, J lost 1 base, and 9 bases lay in between. Germline CDR1 SQVTM, CDR2 ANQGSEA. CDR3 length: 13 amino acids.

V and J are TRBV4-3 and TRBJ1-1, with 8 bases aligning to TRBD1. CDR3 length: 16 amino acids. The V gene end was trimmed by 4 bases and the J gene end by 1 base; junction bases not matched to a gene: 8. Germline lookup yields CDR1 LGHNA and CDR2 YSLEER. The chain's CDR3 is CASSPLYRGRNTEAFF. The CDR3 DNA reads as TGCGCCAGCAGCCCACTATACAGGGGGAGGAACACTGAAGCTTTCTTT.

The chain uses TRBV9 and TRBJ2-7, with D uncertain. Germline V gene lookup returns CDR1 SGDLS and CDR2 YYNGEE. The germline V and J ends were trimmed by 0 bases and 2 bases, with 12 bases remaining between them. This CDR3 region has 15 residues. The CDR3, as DNA: TGTGCCAGCAGCGTAGAAGGAGACCCGACCTACGAGCAGTACTTC. It encodes CASSVEGDPTYEQYF.

The V call is TRBV19, the J call TRBJ2-1, with 7 nucleotides matching TRBD1. Germline lookup yields CDR1 LNHDA and CDR2 SQIVND (reference sequence). Germline trimming cut 3 bases from V and 7 bases from J; bases unmatched to any gene: 9. This CDR3 has 15 residues. In nucleotides, the CDR3 is TGTGCCAGTAGTATCTTCCGGACAGGAGGAAATGAGCAGTTCTTC. This gives the protein CASSIFRTGGNEQFF.

The chain recombines TRBV7-6 with TRBJ2-7, with 7 bases identical to TRBD1. The CDR3 runs 14 residues. With V trimmed by 2 bases and J by 0 bases, 1 base remained unmatched. The V gene's germline CDR1 is SGHVS and CDR2 FNYEAQ. The CDR3 sequence is CASSLRTGSYEQYF. CDR3 coding DNA: TGTGCCAGCAGCTTAAGGACAGGCTCCTACGAGCAGTACTTC. The full variable domain, rest sourced from reference TRBV7-6 and TRBJ2-7, is GAGVSQSPRYKVTKRGQDVALRCDPISGHVSLYWYRQALGQGPEFLTYFNYEAQQDKSGLPNDRFSAERPEGSISTLTIQRTEQRDSAMYRCASSLRTGSYEQYFGPGTRLTVT.

This clone was picked up a small number of times. The chain uses TRBV19 and TRBJ1-1; 7 bases are a match to TRBD1. V gave up 3 bases and J gave up 6 bases; unmatched junction bases: 7. CDR3 length equals 14 residues. Germline assignment: CDR1 LNHDA and CDR2 SQIVND (reference sequence). This CDR3 reads CASSISSTGPEAFF. Written as DNA, the CDR3 is TGTGCCAGTAGTATCTCTTCGACAGGGCCTGAAGCTTTCTTT.

With regard to this clone: The same CDR3 also results from other DNA sequences found in this sample. CDR3 residues: CASSFGTGLTYEQYF. The CDR3, as DNA: TGTGCCAGCAGCTTCGGGACAGGGTTAACCTACGAGCAGTACTTC. This rearrangement joins TRBV7-6 to TRBJ2-7; 9 bases are a match to TRBD1. The V segment lost 3 bases and the J segment 2 bases; nucleotides outside the gene matches: 5. This CDR3 region has 15 residues. Germline V CDR1 and CDR2: SGHVS, FNYEAQ.

J is TRBJ2-3 and V is TRBV11-3; D gene uncertain. CDR3 size: 13 residues. CDR1 and CDR2 (germline): SGHNT, YENEEA. The germline V and J ends were trimmed by 5 bases and 2 bases, with 8 bases remaining between them. In DNA form, the CDR3 reads TGTGCCAGCAGCCCTTTGAACACAGATACGCAGTATTTT. This gives the protein CASSPLNTDTQYF.

The rearrangement joins TRBV7-8 to TRBJ2-1; TRBD2 aligns across 10 bases. J gave up 3 bases and V 5 bases, and 4 bases lay outside the gene matches. There are 15 residues in the CDR3. In germline, CDR1 is SGHVS, CDR2 FQNEAQ. The DNA of the CDR3 is TGTGCCAGCAGCCTACTAGCGGGAAGCTACAATGAGCAGTTCTTC. Its translation: CASSLLAGSYNEQFF.

This clone has only a few counts. This CDR3 fails to terminate in the conserved phenylalanine or tryptophan, so it likely reflects a read error. The DNA is left out, because the CDR3 cannot be placed on it with certainty; the CDR3 is given as TCRdb lists it. The CDR3 spells CSVRQGQLEYTV. The chain carries TRBV29-1 and TRBJ1-1; the D call in the table, TRBD1, was not verified against the DNA. Germline-derived CDR1 and CDR2 are SQVTM and ANQGSEA. The CDR3 adds up to 12 amino acids, both ends counted.

This clone was seen just once. The chain carries TRBV2 and TRBJ2-2; 12 bases fit TRBD2. With 4 bases clipped from V and 6 bases from J, the junction kept 9 bases outside the gene matches. The V gene's germline CDR1 is SNHLY and CDR2 FYNNEI. CDR3 length: 17 amino acids. CDR3 loop: CASSGGLAGGPSGELFF. The DNA of the CDR3 is TGTGCCAGCAGTGGAGGGCTAGCGGGGGGGCCGTCCGGGGAGCTGTTTTTT.

In this sample, this clone turned up once. The chain recombines TRBV5-4 with TRBJ2-6; D is undetermined. V was shortened by 3 bases and J by 1 base, with 11 bases between the two germline ends. Germline CDR1 is SGHNT and CDR2 is YYREEE (reference sequence). The CDR3 covers 16 residues. This chain's CDR3 is CASSWAQGSGANVLTF. The DNA for the CDR3 is TGTGCCAGCAGCTGGGCACAAGGTTCTGGGGCCAACGTCCTGACTTTC.

This clone counts as medium-sized. The chain carries TRBV27 and TRBJ2-1; a weak D match, TRBD2 (6 bases). Looked up from germline, CDR1 is MNHEY and CDR2 is SMNVEV (reference sequence). Trimming pared 3 bases from V and 3 bases from J, leaving 9 bases between. The CDR3 spans 14 residues. CDR3: CASSFGGNYNEQFF. Here the CDR3 DNA reads TGTGCCAGCAGTTTTGGGGGGAACTACAATGAGCAGTTCTTC.

A few counts support this clone. The V call is TRBV7-9, the J call TRBJ2-5; 8 bases fit TRBD1. CDR3 size: 17 residues. Trimming removed 4 bases from V and 4 bases from J; junction bases left unmatched: 14. The germline V gene encodes CDR1 SEHNR and CDR2 FQNEAQ (reference sequence). The CDR3 sequence: CASSSNPGGLSRETQYF. The CDR3 nucleotides read TGTGCCAGCAGCTCTAACCCAGGGGGCCTAAGTCGAGAGACCCAGTACTTC.

This rearrangement joins TRBV2 to TRBJ2-7; 8 bases fit TRBD2. Germline values: CDR1 SNHLY, CDR2 FYNNEI. The CDR3 has 14 amino acids. The V and J ends lost 4 bases and 1 base, in that order; junction bases with no gene match: 3. CDR3 DNA sequence: TGTGCCAGCAGTGGGACTAGCAGGTCCTACGAGCAGTACTTC. Protein: CASSGTSRSYEQYF.